The 16 T cell receptor beta chains presented below share a single source sample, sequenced in a study of response to subunit inactivated influenza vaccine. TCRdb fed the RT-PCR reads into MiXCR, producing one record per CDR3 protein. In the table there are almost 250,000 distinct CDR3 sequences, 12% of which are singletons. Sequenced material: non-naive T cells sorted from PBMCs, taken around two weeks before vaccination. Source of these receptors: a man in his fifties who received an inactivated influenza vaccine.

Turning to this clonotype: The junction and the germline gene differ at one end; a read error may be behind it. V is TRBV20-1 and J is TRBJ2-5; weak D call: TRBD2 (5 bases). CDR1 and CDR2 from the germline V gene are DFQATT and SNEGSKA (reference sequence). There are 15 residues in the CDR3. The CDR3 sequence is CSTSPSGRRGETQYF. The CDR3 nucleotides read TGCAGTACTAGTCCCTCGGGTCGGCGTGGAGAGACCCAGTACTTC.

The chain combines TRBV2 with TRBJ2-5; possible D gene TRBD2, 5 bases. Germline V gene lookup returns CDR1 SNHLY and CDR2 FYNNEI. The CDR3 contains 16 residues. Trimming left V 0 bases short and J 4 bases short, with 15 bases between. CDR3 region: CASSEARGWMGETQYF. The CDR3 coding sequence is TGTGCCAGCAGTGAAGCAAGAGGGTGGATGGGAGAGACCCAGTACTTC.

This sequence joins TRBV7-2 and TRBJ2-3; 13 bases map to TRBD2. The CDR3 sequence is 16 residues long. With 5 bases clipped from V and 4 bases from J, the junction kept 6 bases outside the gene matches. Germline V CDR1 and CDR2: SGHTA, FQGNSA. CDR3 bases: TGTGCCAGCAGCCCAACTAGCGGGGGGGGCCCAGATACGCAGTATTTT. Amino acid sequence: CASSPTSGGGPDTQYF. Looking up the rest from reference TRBV7-2 and TRBJ2-3 gives the full variable domain: GAGVSQSPSNKVTEKGKDVELRCDPISGHTALYWYRQSLGQGLEFLIYFQGNSAPDKSGLPSDRFSAERTGGSVSTLTIQRTQQEDSAVYLCASSPTSGGGPDTQYFGPGTRLTVL.

This clonotype was observed many times. The chain uses TRBV7-2 and TRBJ2-4; 11 positions agree with TRBD2. The CDR3 has 18 amino acids. V lost 6 bases to trimming and J lost 2 bases; unmatched junction nucleotides: 12. Germline V CDR1 and CDR2: SGHTA, FQGNSA. CDR3 protein: CASRLSGGAGSPKNIQYF. The CDR3 DNA reads TGTGCCAGCAGACTTAGCGGGGGGGCCGGTTCACCCAAAAACATTCAGTACTTC.

This clonotype was counted only a few times. J is TRBJ2-2 and V is TRBV12-3 or TRBV12-4, with 8 bases that match TRBD1. CDR3 length: 16 amino acids. Trimming cost V 5 bases and J 2 bases; bases outside gene matches: 7. The CDR3 sequence: CASSLRQGTNTGELFF. As DNA, the CDR3 is TGTGCCAGCAGTCTCAGACAGGGGACTAACACCGGGGAGCTGTTTTTT.

The genes are TRBV3-1 and TRBJ1-1; no firm D call. Between the trimmed V and J ends, which lost 4 bases and 2 bases, there was a span of 11 bases. CDR1 is LGHDT, CDR2 YNNKEL, per germline (reference sequence). The CDR3 runs to 14 residues. The CDR3 loop reads CASSPSGRNTEAFF. As DNA, the CDR3 is TGTGCCAGCAGCCCAAGCGGACGAAACACTGAAGCTTTCTTT.

This clonotype appeared many times. The chain uses TRBV20-1 and TRBJ2-3, with 7 bases identical to TRBD1. CDR3 length equals 14 residues. V was clipped by 6 bases and J by 2 bases; unmatched bases: 8. CDR1 DFQATT and CDR2 SNEGSKA come from the germline V gene (reference sequence). Written as DNA, the CDR3 is TGCAGTGCCCTGACAGGGACCTTCACAGATACGCAGTATTTT. Amino acid sequence: CSALTGTFTDTQYF.

This clonotype appeared many times. The J gene is TRBJ2-1, the V gene TRBV10-3, with TRBD2 matching 9 bases. Per the germline V gene, CDR1 is ENHRY and CDR2 is SYGVKD. The CDR3 consists of 16 residues. The V gene end was trimmed by 5 bases and the J gene end by 6 bases; junction bases not matched to a gene: 11. The CDR3 loop reads CAISLGGGAVGNEQFF. Written as DNA, the CDR3 is TGTGCCATCAGTCTGGGCGGGGGGGCCGTTGGCAATGAGCAGTTCTTC.

This clonotype appeared many times. The CDR3 sequence: CASSGRQQETQYF. The CDR3 DNA follows: TGCGCCAGCAGCGGTAGGCAGCAAGAGACCCAGTACTTC. The chain carries TRBV5-1 and TRBJ2-5; D gene uncertain. CDR3 size: 13 residues. Trimming took off 4 bases at V and 2 bases at J, with 9 bases between the two ends. The germline CDR1 and CDR2 sequences are SGHRS and YFSETQ.

This clonotype was recorded at least ten times. The J gene is TRBJ2-7, the V gene TRBV20-1; D not certain. Trimming removed 3 bases from V and 0 bases from J, with 6 bases in between. Germline V gene lookup returns CDR1 DFQATT and CDR2 SNEGSKA (reference sequence). The CDR3 extends over 12 amino acids. The CDR3 region has the DNA TGCAGTGCTAGGAAAGACTCCTACGAGCAGTACTTC. It specifies CSARKDSYEQYF.

This clonotype was picked up a small number of times. The chain carries TRBV5-1 and TRBJ2-3; 10 bases match TRBD1. Unmatched junction bases numbered 6, after V lost 3 bases and J lost 5 bases. This CDR3 has 15 amino acids. Germline CDR1 reads SGHRS; CDR2 reads YFSETQ. The CDR3 here is CASSWGTGDGDTQYF. The CDR3 nucleotides are TGCGCCAGCAGCTGGGGGACAGGGGATGGAGATACGCAGTATTTT.

This rearrangement joins TRBV5-5 to TRBJ1-3; the D is unclear. The CDR3 extends over 12 amino acids. V shed 2 bases and J shed 9 bases, with 9 bases lying between them. Germline lookup yields CDR1 SGHKS and CDR2 YYEKEE (reference sequence). The DNA for the CDR3 is TGTGCCAGCAGCTTAGGCCACGCCACCATATATTTT. This codes for CASSLGHATIYF.

This clonotype was detected once. This rearrangement joins TRBV7-6 to TRBJ2-6, with D possibly TRBD1 on 5 matching bases. V was shortened by 5 bases and J by 1 base, with 9 bases between the two germline ends. CDR1 and CDR2 (germline): SGHVS, FNYEAQ. The CDR3 covers 15 residues. CDR3 amino acids: CASSTTGSGANVLTF. CDR3 DNA: TGTGCCAGCAGCACCACAGGATCTGGGGCCAACGTCCTGACTTTC. The whole variable domain, filled in from reference TRBV7-6 and TRBJ2-6, reads GAGVSQSPRYKVTKRGQDVALRCDPISGHVSLYWYRQALGQGPEFLTYFNYEAQQDKSGLPNDRFSAERPEGSISTLTIQRTEQRDSAMYRCASSTTGSGANVLTFGAGSRLTVL.

This clonotype was found a few times. The chain combines TRBV20-1 with TRBJ2-7; a weak D match, TRBD1 (6 bases). The CDR3 spans 13 residues. In germline, CDR1 is DFQATT, CDR2 SNEGSKA (reference sequence). Trimming took off 5 bases at V and 4 bases at J, with 15 bases between the two ends. CDR3 sequence: CSALRQAGYEQYF. In nucleotides, the CDR3 is TGCAGTGCTCTTCGACAGGCCGGTTACGAGCAGTACTTC.

In its sample, this clonotype was seen many times. This chain joins TRBV4-3 and TRBJ1-4; no definite D call. Germline CDR1 and CDR2: LGHNA and YSLEER. The CDR3 spans 12 residues. Trimming shortened V by 2 bases and J by 8 bases, and 6 bases separated the two germline ends. CDR3 sequence: CASSQPNEKLFF. The CDR3 coding sequence is TGCGCCAGCAGCCAACCAAACGAAAAACTGTTTTTT.

This clonotype was seen a few times. V is TRBV27 and J is TRBJ2-7; tentative D call: TRBD1 (6 bases). The CDR3 extends over 13 amino acids. Trimming took 7 bases from V and 2 from J, leaving 12 bases between them. The V gene's germline CDR1 is MNHEY and CDR2 SMNVEV (reference sequence). The CDR3 sequence: CASTPQGPYEQYF. CDR3 sequence (DNA): TGTGCCAGCACCCCACAGGGCCCCTACGAGCAGTACTTC.